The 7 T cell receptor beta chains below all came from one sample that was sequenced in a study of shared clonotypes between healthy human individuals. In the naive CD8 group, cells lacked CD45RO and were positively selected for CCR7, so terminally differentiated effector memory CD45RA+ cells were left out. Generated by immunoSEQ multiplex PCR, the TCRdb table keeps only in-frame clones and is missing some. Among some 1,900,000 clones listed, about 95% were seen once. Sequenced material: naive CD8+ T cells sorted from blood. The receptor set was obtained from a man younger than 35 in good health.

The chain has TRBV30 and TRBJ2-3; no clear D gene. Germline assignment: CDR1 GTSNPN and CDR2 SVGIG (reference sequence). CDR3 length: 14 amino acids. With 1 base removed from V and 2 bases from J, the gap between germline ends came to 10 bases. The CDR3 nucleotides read TGTGCCTGGAGTGGGGTGGGATTCACAGATACGCAGTATTTT. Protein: CAWSGVGFTDTQYF.

CDR3 region: CASSGDRGAMETQYF. CDR3 coding DNA: TGCGCCAGCAGCGGGGACAGGGGAGCCATGGAGACCCAGTACTTC. This sequence joins TRBV5-1 and TRBJ2-5, with TRBD1 matching over 10 bases. After removal of 4 bases from V and 5 bases from J, the junction contained 8 bases not matched to a gene. Germline lookup yields CDR1 SGHRS and CDR2 YFSETQ. This CDR3 region has 15 residues. The whole variable domain, remainder taken from reference TRBV5-1 and TRBJ2-5, is KAGVTQTPRYLIKTRGQQVTLSCSPISGHRSVSWYQQTPGQGLQFLFEYFSETQRNKGNFPGRFSGRQFSNSRSEMNVSTLELGDSALYLCASSGDRGAMETQYFGPGTRLLVL.

CDR3 region: CASRIQGDTQYF. The CDR3 DNA sequence: TGTGCCAGCAGGATCCAGGGAGATACGCAGTATTTT. The J gene is TRBJ2-3, the V gene TRBV27, with a weak D call TRBD1 (5 bases). Germline CDR1 MNHEY, CDR2 SMNVEV (reference sequence). CDR3 length: 12 residues. The V and J ends lost 6 bases and 5 bases respectively, with 9 bases between them.

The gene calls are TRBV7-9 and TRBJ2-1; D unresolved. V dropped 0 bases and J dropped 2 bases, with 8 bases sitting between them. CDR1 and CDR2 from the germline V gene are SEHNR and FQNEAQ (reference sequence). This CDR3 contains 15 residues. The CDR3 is CASSLAGRTYNEQFF. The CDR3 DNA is TGTGCCAGCAGCTTAGCTGGCAGGACCTACAATGAGCAGTTCTTC.

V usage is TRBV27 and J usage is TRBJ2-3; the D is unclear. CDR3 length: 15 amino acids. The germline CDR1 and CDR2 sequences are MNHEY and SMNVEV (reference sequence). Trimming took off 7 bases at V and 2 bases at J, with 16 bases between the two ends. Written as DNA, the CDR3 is TGTGCCAGCACTCCAAGGCACTCCCACACAGATACGCAGTATTTT. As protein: CASTPRHSHTDTQYF.

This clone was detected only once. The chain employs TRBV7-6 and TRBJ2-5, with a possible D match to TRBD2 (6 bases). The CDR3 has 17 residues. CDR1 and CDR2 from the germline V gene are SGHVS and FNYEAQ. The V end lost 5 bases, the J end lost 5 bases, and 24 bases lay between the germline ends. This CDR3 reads CASSPRVGTPMGETQYF. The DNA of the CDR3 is TGTGCCAGCAGCCCAAGGGTCGGGACTCCAATGGGGGAGACCCAGTACTTC.

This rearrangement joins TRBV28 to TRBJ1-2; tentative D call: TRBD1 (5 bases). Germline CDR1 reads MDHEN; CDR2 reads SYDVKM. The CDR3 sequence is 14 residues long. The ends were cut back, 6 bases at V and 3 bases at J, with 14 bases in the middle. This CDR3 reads CASSLRGADYGYTF. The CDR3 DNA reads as TGTGCCAGCAGCCTCCGAGGGGCGGACTATGGCTACACCTTC.